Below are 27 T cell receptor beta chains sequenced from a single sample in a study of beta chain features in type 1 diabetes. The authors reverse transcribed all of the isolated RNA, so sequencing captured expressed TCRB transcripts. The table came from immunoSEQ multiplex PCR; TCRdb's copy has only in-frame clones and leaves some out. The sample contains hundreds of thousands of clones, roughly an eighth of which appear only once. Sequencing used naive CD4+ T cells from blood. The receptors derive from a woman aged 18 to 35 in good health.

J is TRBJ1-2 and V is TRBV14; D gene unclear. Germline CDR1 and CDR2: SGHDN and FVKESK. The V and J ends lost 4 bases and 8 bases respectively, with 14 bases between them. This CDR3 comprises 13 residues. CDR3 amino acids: CASSLGGPVGYTF. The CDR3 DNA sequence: TGTGCCAGCAGCCTTGGAGGGCCCGTGGGCTACACCTTC.

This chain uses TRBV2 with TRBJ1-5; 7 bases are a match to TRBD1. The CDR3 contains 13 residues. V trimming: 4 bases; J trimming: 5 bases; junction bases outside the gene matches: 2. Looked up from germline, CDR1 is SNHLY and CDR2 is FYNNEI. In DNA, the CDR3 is TGTGCCAGCAGTGCTGACAGGGATCAGCCCCAGCATTTT. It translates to CASSADRDQPQHF.

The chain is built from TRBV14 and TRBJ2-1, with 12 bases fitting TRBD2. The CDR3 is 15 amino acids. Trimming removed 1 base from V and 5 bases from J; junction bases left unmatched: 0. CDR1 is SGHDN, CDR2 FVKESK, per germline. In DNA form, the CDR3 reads TGTGCCAGCAGCCAAGCTAGCGGGAGGGACAATGAGCAGTTCTTC. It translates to CASSQASGRDNEQFF.

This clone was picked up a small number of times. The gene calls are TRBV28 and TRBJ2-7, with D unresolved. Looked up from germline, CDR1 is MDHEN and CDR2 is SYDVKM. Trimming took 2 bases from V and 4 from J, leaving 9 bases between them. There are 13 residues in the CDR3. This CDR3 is CASSLRHGYEQYV. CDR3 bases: TGTGCCAGCAGTTTAAGACATGGTTACGAGCAGTACGTC.

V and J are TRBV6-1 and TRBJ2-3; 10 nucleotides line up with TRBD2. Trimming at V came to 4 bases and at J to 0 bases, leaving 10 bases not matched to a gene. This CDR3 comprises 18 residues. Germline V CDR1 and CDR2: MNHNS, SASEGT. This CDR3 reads CASSGGLATIYSTDTQYF. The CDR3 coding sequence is TGTGCCAGCAGTGGGGGACTAGCGACGATATATAGCACAGATACGCAGTATTTT.

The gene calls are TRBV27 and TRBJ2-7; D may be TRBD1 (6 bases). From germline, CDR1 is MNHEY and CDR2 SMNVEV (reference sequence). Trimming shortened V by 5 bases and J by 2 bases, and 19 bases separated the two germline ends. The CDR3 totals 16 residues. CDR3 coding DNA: TGTGCCAGCAGTCCTAAACAGGGCTTCCTAACCTACGAGCAGTACTTC. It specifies CASSPKQGFLTYEQYF.

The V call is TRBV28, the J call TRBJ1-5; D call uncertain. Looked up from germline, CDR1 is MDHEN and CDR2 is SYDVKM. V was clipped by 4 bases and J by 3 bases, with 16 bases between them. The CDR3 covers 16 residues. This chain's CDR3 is CASSSIADSLNQPQHF. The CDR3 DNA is TGTGCCAGCAGTTCTATCGCGGATAGCCTCAATCAGCCCCAGCATTTT.

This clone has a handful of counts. The CDR3 DNA reads as TGCGCCAGCAGCCAAGCATTTGGAGCGTCTGGCGAGCAGTACGTC. Protein product: CASSQAFGASGEQYV. J is TRBJ2-7 and V is TRBV4-1; D not certain. The V end was cut by 1 base, the J end by 6 bases, with 16 bases between. Germline CDR1 and CDR2: MGHRA and YSYEKL. CDR3 length equals 15 residues.

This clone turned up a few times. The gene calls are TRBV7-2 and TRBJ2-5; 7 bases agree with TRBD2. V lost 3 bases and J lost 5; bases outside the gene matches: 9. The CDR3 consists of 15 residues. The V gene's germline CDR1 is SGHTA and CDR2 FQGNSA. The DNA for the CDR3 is TGTGCCAGCAGCTTTACGGCGGGGGAAGGGGAGACCCAGTACTTC. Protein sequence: CASSFTAGEGETQYF.

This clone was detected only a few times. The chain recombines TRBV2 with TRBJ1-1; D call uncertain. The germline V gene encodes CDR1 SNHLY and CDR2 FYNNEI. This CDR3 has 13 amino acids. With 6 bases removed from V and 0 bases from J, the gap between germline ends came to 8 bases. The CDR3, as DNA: TGTGCCAGCAGAAATGAAGTGAACACTGAAGCTTTCTTT. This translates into CASRNEVNTEAFF.

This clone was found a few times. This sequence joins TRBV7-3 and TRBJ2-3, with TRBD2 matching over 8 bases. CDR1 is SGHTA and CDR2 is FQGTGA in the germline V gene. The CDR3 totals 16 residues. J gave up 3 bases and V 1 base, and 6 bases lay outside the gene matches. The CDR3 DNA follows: TGTGCCAGCAGCTTAATGGGACTAGGGGAGACAGATACGCAGTATTTT. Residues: CASSLMGLGETDTQYF.

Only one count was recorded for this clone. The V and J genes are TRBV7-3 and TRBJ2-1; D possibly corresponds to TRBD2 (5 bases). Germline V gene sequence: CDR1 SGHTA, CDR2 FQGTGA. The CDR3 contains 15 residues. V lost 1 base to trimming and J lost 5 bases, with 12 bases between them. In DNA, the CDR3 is TGTGCCAGCAGCTTAAGGGGAGTTGGGGACAATGAGCAGTTCTTC. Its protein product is CASSLRGVGDNEQFF.

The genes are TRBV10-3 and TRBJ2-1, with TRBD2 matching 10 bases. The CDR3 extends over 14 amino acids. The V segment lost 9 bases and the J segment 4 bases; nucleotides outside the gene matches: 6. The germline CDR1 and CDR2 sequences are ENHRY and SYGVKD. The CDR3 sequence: CAIRLAGVYNEQFF. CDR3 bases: TGTGCCATAAGGCTAGCGGGAGTTTACAATGAGCAGTTCTTC.

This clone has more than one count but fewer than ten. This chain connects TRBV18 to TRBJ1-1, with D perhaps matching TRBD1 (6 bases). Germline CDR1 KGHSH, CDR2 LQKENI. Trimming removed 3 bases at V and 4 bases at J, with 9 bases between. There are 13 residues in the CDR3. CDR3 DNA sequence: TGTGCCAGCTCACCGGACAGAACCACTGAAGCTTTCTTT. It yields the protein CASSPDRTTEAFF. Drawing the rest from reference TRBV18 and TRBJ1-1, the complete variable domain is NAGVMQNPRHLVRRRGQEARLRCSPMKGHSHVYWYRQLPEEGLKFMVYLQKENIIDESGMPKERFSAEFPKEGPSILRIQQVVRGDSAAYFCASSPDRTTEAFFGQGTRLTVV.

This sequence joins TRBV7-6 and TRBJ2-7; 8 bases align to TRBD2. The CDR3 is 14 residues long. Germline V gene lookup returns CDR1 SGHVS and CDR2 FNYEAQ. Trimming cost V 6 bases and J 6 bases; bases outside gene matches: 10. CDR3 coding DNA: TGTGCCAGCAGTGGACTAGCCGGATCTGGCGAGCAGTACTTC. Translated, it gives CASSGLAGSGEQYF.

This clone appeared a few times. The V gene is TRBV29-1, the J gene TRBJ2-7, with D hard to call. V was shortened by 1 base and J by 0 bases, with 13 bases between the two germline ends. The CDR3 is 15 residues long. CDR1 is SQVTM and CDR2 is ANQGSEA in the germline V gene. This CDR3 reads CSVEVLRDRSYEQYF. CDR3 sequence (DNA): TGCAGCGTTGAAGTCCTGCGAGATCGCTCCTACGAGCAGTACTTC.

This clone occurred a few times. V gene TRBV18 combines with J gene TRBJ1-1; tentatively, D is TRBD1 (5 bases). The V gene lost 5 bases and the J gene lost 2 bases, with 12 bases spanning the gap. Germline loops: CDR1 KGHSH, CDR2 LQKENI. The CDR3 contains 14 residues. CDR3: CASSTDTGNTEAFF. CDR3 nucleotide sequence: TGTGCCAGCTCAACCGATACAGGAAACACTGAAGCTTTCTTT.

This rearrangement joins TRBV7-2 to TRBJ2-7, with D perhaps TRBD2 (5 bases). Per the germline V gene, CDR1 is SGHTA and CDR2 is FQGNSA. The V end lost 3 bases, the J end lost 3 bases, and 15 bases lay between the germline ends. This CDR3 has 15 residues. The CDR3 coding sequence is TGTGCCAGCAGCTTGGGAGTACCTCTAAACTACGAGCAGTACTTC. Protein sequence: CASSLGVPLNYEQYF.

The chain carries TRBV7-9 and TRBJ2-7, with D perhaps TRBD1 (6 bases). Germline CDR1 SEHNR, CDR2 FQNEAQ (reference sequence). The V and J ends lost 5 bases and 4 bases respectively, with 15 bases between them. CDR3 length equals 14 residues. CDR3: CASSETGEWYEQYF. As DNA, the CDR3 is TGTGCCAGCAGCGAGACAGGTGAATGGTACGAGCAGTACTTC.

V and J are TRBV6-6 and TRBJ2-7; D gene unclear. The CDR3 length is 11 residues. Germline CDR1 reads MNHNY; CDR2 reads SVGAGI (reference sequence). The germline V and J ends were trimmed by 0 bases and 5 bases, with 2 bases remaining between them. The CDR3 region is CASSYSNEQYF. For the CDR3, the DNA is TGTGCCAGCAGTTACTCGAACGAGCAGTACTTC.

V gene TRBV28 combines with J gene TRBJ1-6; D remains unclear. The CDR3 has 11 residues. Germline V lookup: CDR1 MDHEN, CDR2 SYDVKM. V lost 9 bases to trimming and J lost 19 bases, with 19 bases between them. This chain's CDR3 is CASGSFGRVHF. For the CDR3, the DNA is TGTGCCAGTGGTAGCTTTGGTAGAGTTCACTTT.

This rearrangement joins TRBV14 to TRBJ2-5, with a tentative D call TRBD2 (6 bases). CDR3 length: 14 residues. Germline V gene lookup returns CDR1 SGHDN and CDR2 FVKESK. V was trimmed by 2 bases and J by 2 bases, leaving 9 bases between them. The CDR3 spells CASSQLATQETQYF. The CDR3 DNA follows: TGTGCCAGCAGCCAACTAGCGACTCAAGAGACCCAGTACTTC.

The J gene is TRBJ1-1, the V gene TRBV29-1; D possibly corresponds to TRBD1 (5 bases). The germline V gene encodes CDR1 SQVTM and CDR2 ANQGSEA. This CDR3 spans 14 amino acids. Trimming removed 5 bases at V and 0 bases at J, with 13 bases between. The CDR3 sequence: CSVRGGRMNTEAFF. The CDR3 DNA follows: TGCAGCGTTCGGGGCGGTAGAATGAACACTGAAGCTTTCTTT.

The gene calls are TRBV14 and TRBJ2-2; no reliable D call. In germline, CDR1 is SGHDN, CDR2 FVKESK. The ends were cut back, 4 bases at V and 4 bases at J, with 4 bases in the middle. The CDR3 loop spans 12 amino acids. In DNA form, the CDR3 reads TGTGCCAGCAGCCGGCTCACCGGGGAGCTGTTTTTT. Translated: CASSRLTGELFF.

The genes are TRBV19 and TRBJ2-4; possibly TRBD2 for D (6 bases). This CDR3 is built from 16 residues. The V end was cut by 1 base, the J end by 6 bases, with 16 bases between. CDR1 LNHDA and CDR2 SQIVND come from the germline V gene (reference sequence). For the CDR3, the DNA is TGTGCCAGTAGTATAGCTGGCGGGCTCGGGGGAAACATTCAGTACTTC. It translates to CASSIAGGLGGNIQYF.

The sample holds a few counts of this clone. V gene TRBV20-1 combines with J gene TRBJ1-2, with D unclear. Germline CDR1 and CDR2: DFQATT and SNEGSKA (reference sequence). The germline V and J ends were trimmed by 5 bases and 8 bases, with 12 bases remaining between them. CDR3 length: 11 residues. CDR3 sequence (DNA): TGCAGTGCTCATTATGGGTACGGCTACACCTTC. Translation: CSAHYGYGYTF.

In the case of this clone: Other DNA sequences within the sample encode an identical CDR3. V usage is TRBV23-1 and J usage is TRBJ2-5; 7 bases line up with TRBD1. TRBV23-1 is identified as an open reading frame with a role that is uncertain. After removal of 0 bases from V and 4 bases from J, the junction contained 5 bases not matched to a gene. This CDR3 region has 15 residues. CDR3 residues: CASSQSPGGRETQYF. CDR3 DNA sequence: TGCGCCAGCAGTCAATCGCCAGGGGGTCGAGAGACCCAGTACTTC.